The clone carrying this T cell receptor (beta chain) was recorded many times. One end of the junction fails to match germline, which may point to a read error. These data come from a study of metastatic and nonmetastatic thyroid tumors. Per the germline V gene, CDR1 is SSHAT and CDR2 is FNYEAQ (reference sequence). This CDR3 spans 15 amino acids. Patients had received no treatment of any kind before thyroid surgery. In the authors' methods: Researchers built a distant-metastasis classifier for papillary thyroid cancer that drew on CDR3 differences across clinicopathological groups. TCRdb re-called clones from the PCR reads using MiXCR. TCRdb's processing, not the authors', yielded these V and J calls. This repertoire shows about 40,000 clones, less than 20% found once; its top ten account for 3% to 4.5%.

The TCR sequence derives from a female donor with papillary thyroid cancer or a benign thyroid nodule (not recorded which). Some clones in this sample may be carry-over from other donors' samples. V is TRBV7-7 and J is TRBJ2-7, with no clear D. What was sequenced was blood. CDR3 protein: CASSLFPESSYEQYF. DNA of the CDR3: TGTGCTAGCAGCTTATTTCCGGAGAGCTCCTACGAGCAGTACTTC.